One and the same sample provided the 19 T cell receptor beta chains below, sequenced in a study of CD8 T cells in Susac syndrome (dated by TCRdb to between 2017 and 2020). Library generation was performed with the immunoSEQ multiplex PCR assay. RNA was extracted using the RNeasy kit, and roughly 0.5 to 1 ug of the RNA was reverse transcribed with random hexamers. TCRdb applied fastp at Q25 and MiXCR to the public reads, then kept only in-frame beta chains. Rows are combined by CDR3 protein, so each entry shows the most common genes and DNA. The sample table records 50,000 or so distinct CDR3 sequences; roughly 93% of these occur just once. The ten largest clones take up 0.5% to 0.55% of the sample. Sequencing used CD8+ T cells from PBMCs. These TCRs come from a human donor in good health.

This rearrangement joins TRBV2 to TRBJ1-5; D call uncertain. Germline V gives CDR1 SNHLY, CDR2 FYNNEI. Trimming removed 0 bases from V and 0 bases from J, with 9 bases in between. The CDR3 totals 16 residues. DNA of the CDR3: TGTGCCAGCAGTGAAGCGCTTCGATATAGCAATCAGCCCCAGCATTTT. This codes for CASSEALRYSNQPQHF.

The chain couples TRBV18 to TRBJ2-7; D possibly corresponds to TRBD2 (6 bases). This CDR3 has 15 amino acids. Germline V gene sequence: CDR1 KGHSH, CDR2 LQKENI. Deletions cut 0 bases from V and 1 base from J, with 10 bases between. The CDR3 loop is CASSPPGGRSYEQYF. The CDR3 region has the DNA TGTGCCAGCTCACCACCGGGGGGTCGATCCTACGAGCAGTACTTC. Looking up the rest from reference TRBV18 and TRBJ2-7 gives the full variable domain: NAGVMQNPRHLVRRRGQEARLRCSPMKGHSHVYWYRQLPEEGLKFMVYLQKENIIDESGMPKERFSAEFPKEGPSILRIQQVVRGDSAAYFCASSPPGGRSYEQYFGPGTRLTVT.

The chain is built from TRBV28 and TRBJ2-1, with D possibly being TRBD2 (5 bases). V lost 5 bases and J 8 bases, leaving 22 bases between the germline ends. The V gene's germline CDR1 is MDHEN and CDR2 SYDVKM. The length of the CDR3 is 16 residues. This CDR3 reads CASSPEGREYSYEQFF. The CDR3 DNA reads TGTGCCAGCAGTCCTGAGGGCCGCGAGTACTCTTATGAGCAGTTCTTC. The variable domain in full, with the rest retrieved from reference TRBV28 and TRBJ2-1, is DVKVTQSSRYLVKRTGEKVFLECVQDMDHENMFWYRQDPGLGLRLIYFSYDVKMKEKGDIPEGYSVSREKKERFSLILESASTNQTSMYLCASSPEGREYSYEQFFGPGTRLTVL.

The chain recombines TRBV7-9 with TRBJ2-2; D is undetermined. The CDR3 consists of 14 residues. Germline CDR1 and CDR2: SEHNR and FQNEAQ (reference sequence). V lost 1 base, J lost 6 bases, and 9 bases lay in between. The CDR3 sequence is CASSLGTSPGELFF. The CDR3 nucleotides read TGTGCCAGCAGCTTAGGGACCTCCCCCGGGGAGCTGTTTTTT.

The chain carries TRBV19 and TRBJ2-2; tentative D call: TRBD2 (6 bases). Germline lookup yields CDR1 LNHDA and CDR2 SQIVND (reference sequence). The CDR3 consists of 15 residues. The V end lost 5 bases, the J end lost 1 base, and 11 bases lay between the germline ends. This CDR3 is CASSVGSGNTGELFF. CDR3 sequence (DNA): TGTGCCAGTAGTGTGGGTAGCGGGAACACCGGGGAGCTGTTTTTT.

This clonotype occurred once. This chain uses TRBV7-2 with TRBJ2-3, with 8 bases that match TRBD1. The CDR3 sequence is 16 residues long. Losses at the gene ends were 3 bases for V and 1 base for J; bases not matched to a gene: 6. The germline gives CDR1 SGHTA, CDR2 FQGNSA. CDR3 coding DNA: TGTGCCAGCAGCTTCGGGACAGGTTCCCGCACAGATACGCAGTATTTT. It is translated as CASSFGTGSRTDTQYF.

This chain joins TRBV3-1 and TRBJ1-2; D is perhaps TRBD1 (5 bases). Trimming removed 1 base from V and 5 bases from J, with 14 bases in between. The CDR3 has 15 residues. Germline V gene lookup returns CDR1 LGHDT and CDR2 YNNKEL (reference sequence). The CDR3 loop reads CASSQANSGRYGYTF. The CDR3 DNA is TGTGCCAGCAGCCAAGCCAACTCAGGGCGGTATGGCTACACCTTC.

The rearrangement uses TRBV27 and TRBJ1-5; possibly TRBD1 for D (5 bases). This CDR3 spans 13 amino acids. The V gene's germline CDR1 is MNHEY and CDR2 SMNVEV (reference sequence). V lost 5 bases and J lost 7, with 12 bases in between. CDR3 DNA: TGTGCCAGCAGTCCAGGGTCCTGGCAGCCCCAGCATTTT. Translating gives CASSPGSWQPQHF.

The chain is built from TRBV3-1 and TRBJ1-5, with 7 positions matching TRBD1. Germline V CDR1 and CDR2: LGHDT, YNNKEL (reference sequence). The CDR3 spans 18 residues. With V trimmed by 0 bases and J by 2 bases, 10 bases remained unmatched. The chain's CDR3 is CASSQELRGSGGNQPQHF. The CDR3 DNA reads TGTGCCAGCAGCCAAGAGCTCAGGGGGAGTGGGGGCAATCAGCCCCAGCATTTT.

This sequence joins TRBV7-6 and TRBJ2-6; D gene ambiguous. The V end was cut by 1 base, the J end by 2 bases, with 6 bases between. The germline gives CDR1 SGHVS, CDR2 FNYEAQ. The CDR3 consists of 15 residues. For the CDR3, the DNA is TGTGCCAGCAGCTTAGTACACACTGGGGCCAACGTCCTGACTTTC. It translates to CASSLVHTGANVLTF.

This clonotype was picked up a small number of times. The CDR3 nucleotides are TGTGCCAGCCATCCGGGGTCCTACGAGCAGTACTTC. Its protein product is CASHPGSYEQYF. The chain couples TRBV6-2 or TRBV6-3 to TRBJ2-7; weak D call: TRBD2 (5 bases). The V gene lost 8 bases and the J gene lost 1 base, with 9 bases spanning the gap. The CDR3 covers 12 residues. Germline V gives CDR1 MNHEY, CDR2 SVGEGT.

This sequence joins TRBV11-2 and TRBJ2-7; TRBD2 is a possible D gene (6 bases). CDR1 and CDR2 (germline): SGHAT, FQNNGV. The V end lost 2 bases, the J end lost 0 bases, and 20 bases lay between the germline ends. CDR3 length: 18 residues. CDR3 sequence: CASSLKGWGLRSSYEQYF. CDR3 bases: TGTGCCAGCAGCTTAAAGGGATGGGGACTCCGGAGCTCCTACGAGCAGTACTTC.

As DNA, the CDR3 is TGTGCCAGCAGCCCACGAAAGAGGAGGCAAGAGCAGTACTTC. Its translation: CASSPRKRRQEQYF. The gene calls are TRBV3-1 and TRBJ2-7, with D maybe TRBD2 (5 bases). From germline, CDR1 is LGHDT and CDR2 YNNKEL (reference sequence). The V end was cut by 4 bases, the J end by 7 bases, with 17 bases between. The CDR3 has 14 residues.

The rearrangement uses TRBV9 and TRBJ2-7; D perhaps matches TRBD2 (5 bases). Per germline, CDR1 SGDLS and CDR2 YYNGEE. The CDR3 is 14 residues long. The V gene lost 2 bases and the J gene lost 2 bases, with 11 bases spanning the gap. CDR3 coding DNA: TGTGCCAGCAGCGTTGAGGACTTAGCCTACGAGCAGTACTTC. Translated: CASSVEDLAYEQYF.

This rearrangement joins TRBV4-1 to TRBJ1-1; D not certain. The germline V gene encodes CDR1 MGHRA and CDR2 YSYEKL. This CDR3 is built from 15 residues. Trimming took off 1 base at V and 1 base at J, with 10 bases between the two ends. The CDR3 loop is CASSQARSRNTEAFF. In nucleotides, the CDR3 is TGCGCCAGCAGCCAAGCGAGGTCTAGGAACACTGAAGCTTTCTTT.

CDR3 nucleotides: TGTGCCAGCAACTCCTACAATGAGCAGTTCTTC. Its translation is CASNSYNEQFF. This chain connects TRBV27 to TRBJ2-1; D is unclear. Trimming removed 7 bases at V and 0 bases at J, with 1 base between. The CDR3 has 11 residues. CDR1 and CDR2 (germline): MNHEY, SMNVEV (reference sequence).

In DNA, the CDR3 is TGTGCCAGCAGTTTATATATGAGTCTAGTGGGCAATGAGCAGTTCTTC. This codes for CASSLYMSLVGNEQFF. The chain couples TRBV27 to TRBJ2-1; D remains unclear. The CDR3 loop spans 16 amino acids. V dropped 1 base and J dropped 6 bases, with 16 bases sitting between them. Germline V gives CDR1 MNHEY, CDR2 SMNVEV (reference sequence).

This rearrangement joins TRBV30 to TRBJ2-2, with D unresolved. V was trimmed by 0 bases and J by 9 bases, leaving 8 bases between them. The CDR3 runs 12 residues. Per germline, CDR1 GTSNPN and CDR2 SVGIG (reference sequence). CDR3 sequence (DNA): TGTGCCTGGAGTGTTGTAGGATGGGAGCTGTTTTTT. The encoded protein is CAWSVVGWELFF.

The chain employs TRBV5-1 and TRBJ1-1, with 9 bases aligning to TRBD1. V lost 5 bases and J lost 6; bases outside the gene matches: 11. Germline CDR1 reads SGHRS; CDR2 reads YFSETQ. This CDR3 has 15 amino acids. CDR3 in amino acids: CASRLEWDRAAEAFF. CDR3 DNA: TGCGCCAGCAGGCTGGAGTGGGACAGGGCAGCTGAAGCTTTCTTT.